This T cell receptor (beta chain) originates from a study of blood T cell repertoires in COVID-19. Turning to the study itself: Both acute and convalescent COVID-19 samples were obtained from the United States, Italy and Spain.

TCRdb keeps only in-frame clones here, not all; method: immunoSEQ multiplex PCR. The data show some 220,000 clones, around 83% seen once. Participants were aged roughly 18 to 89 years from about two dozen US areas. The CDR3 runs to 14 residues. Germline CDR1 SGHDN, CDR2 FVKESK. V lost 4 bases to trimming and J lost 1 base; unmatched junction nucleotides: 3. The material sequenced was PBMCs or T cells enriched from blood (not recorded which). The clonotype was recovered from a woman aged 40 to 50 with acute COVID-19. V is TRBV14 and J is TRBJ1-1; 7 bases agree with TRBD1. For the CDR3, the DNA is TGTGCCAGCAGCCGACAGGGTGGGAACACTGAAGCTTTCTTT. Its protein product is CASSRQGGNTEAFF. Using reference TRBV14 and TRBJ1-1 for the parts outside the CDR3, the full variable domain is EAGVTQFPSHSVIEKGQTVTLRCDPISGHDNLYWYRRVMGKEIKFLLHFVKESKQDESGMPNNRFLAERTGGTYSTLKVQPAELEDSGVYFCASSRQGGNTEAFFGQGTRLTVV.